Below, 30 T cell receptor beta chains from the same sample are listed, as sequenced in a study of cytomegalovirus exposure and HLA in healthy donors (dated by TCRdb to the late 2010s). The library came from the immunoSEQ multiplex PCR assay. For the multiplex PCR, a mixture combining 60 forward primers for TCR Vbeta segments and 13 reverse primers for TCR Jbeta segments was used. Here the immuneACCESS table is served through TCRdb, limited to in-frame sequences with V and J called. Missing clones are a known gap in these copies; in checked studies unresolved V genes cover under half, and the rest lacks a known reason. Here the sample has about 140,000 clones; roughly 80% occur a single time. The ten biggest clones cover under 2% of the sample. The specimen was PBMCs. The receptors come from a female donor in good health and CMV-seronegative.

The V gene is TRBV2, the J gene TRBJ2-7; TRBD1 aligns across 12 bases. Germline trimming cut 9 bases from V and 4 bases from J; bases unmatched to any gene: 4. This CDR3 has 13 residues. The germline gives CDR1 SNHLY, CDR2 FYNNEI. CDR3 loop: CASGTGGEYEQYF. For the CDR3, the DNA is TGTGCCAGTGGGACAGGGGGCGAGTACGAGCAGTACTTC.

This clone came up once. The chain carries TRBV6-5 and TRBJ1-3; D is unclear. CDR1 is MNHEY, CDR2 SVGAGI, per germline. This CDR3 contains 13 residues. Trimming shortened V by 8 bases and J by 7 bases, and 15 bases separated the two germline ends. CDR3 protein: CASGSLRGNTIYF. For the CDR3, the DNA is TGTGCCAGCGGGAGTCTAAGAGGGAACACCATATATTTT.

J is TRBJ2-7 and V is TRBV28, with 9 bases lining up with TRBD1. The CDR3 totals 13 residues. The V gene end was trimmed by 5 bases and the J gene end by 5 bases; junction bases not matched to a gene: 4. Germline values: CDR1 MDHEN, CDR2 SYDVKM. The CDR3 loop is CASSGTGYHEQYF. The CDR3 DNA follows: TGTGCCAGCAGTGGGACAGGGTACCACGAGCAGTACTTC. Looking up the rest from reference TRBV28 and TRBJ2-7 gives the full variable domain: DVKVTQSSRYLVKRTGEKVFLECVQDMDHENMFWYRQDPGLGLRLIYFSYDVKMKEKGDIPEGYSVSREKKERFSLILESASTNQTSMYLCASSGTGYHEQYFGPGTRLTVT.

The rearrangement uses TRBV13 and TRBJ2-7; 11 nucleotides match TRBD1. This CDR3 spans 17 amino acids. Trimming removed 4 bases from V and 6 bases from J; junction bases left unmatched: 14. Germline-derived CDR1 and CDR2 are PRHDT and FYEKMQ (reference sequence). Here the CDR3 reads CASSSTRGGTGGGEQYF. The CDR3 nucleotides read TGTGCCAGCAGCTCCACTAGGGGGGGGACAGGGGGAGGCGAGCAGTACTTC.

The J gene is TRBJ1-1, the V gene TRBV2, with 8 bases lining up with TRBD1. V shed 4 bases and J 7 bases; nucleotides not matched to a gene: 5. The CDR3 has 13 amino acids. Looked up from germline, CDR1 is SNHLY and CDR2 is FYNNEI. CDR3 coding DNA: TGTGCCAGCAGTGGGACAGGGACCCGTGAAGCTTTCTTT. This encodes CASSGTGTREAFF.

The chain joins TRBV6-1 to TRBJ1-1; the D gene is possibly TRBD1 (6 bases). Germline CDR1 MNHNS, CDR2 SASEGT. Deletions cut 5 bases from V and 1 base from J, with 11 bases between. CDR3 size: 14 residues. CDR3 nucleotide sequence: TGTGCCAGCAGTTTTGCACAGGGGAACACTGAAGCTTTCTTT. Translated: CASSFAQGNTEAFF.

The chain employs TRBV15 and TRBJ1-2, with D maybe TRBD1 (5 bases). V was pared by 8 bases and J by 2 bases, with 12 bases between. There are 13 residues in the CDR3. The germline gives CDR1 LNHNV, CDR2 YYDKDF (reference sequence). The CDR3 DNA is TGTGCCACCCACACCTCAGGGAACTATGGCTACACCTTC. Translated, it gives CATHTSGNYGYTF.

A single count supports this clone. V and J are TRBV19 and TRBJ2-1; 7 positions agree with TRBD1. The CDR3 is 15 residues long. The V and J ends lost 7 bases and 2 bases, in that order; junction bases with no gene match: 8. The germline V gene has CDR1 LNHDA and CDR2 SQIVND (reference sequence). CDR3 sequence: CASTVQGQPYNEQFF. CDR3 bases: TGTGCCAGTACTGTACAGGGACAGCCCTACAATGAGCAGTTCTTC.

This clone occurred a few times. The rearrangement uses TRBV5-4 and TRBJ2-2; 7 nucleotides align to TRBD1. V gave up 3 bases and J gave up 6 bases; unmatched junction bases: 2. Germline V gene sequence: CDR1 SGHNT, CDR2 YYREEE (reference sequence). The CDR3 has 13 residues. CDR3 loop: CASSSQGAGELFF. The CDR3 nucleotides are TGTGCCAGCAGCTCCCAGGGGGCCGGGGAGCTGTTTTTT.

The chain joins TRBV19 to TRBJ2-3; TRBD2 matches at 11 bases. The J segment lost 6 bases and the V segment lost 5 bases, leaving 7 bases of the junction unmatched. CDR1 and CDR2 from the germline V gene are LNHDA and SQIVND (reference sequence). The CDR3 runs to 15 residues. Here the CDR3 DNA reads TGTGCCAGTAGTCGGACTAGCGGGCCGGGTGATACGCAGTATTTT. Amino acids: CASSRTSGPGDTQYF.

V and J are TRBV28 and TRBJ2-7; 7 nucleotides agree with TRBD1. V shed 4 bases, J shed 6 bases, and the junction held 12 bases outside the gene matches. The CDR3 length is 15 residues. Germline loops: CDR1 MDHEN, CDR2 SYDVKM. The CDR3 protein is CASSSIFQTGREQYF. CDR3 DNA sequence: TGTGCCAGCAGTTCAATTTTCCAGACAGGGCGCGAGCAGTACTTC.

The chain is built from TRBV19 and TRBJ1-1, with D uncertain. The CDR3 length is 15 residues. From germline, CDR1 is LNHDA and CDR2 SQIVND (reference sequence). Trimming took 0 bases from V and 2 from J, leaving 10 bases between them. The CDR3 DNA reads TGTGCCAGTAGTATAGACGGGTCCCTAAACACTGAAGCTTTCTTT. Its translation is CASSIDGSLNTEAFF.

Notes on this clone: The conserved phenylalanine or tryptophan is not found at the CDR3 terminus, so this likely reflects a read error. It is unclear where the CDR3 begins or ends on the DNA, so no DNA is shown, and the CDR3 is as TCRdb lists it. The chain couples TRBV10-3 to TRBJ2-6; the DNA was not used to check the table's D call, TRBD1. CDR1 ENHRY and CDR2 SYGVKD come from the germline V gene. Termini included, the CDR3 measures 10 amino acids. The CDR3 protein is CAIRDRGRVE.

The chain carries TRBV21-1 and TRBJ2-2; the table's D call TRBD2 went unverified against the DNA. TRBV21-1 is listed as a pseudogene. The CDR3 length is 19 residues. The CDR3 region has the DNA TGTGCCAGCAGCACAGGAGGACTAGCGGATACTAGAAGATCCGGGGAGCTGTTTTTT. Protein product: CASSTGGLADTRRSGELFF.

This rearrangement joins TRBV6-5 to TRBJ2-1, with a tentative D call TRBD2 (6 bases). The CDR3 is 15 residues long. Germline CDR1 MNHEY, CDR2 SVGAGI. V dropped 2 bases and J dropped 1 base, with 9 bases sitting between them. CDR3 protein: CASSYPRGSYNEQFF. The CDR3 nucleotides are TGTGCCAGCAGTTACCCCCGGGGGTCCTACAATGAGCAGTTCTTC.

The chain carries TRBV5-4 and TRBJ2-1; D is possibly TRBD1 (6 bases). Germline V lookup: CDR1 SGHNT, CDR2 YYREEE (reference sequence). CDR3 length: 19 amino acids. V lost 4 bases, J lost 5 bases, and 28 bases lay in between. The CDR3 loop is CASSRPRGTPPWSDNEQFF. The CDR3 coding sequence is TGTGCCAGCAGCCGCCCTAGGGGGACACCCCCCTGGTCGGACAATGAGCAGTTCTTC.

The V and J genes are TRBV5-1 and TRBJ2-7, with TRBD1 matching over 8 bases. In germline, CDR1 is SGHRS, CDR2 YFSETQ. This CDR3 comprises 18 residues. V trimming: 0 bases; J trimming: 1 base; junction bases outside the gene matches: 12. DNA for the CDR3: TGCGCCAGCAGCTTGGCCGTCATAAAGGGACAGGATTCCTACGAGCAGTACTTC. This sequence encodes CASSLAVIKGQDSYEQYF.

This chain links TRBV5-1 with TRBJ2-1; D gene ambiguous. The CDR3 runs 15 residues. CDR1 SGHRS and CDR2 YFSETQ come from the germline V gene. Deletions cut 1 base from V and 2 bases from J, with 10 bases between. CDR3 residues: CASSLTDRTYNEQFF. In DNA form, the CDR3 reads TGCGCCAGCAGCTTGACAGATCGAACCTACAATGAGCAGTTCTTC.

In nucleotides, the CDR3 is TGTGCCAGCCTTGCTGGACAGGGGATGGACACTGAAGCTTTCTTT. It translates to CASLAGQGMDTEAFF. The rearrangement joins TRBV27 to TRBJ1-1, with 9 bases lining up with TRBD1. Germline-derived CDR1 and CDR2 are MNHEY and SMNVEV (reference sequence). V trimming: 8 bases; J trimming: 3 bases; junction bases outside the gene matches: 10. CDR3 size: 15 residues.

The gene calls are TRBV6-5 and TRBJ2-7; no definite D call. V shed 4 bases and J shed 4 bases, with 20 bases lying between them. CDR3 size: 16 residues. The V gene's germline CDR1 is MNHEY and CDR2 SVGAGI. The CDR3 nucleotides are TGTGCCAGCAGTTTCTTCAAGGAGAAGGCGGCATACGAGCAGTACTTC. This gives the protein CASSFFKEKAAYEQYF.

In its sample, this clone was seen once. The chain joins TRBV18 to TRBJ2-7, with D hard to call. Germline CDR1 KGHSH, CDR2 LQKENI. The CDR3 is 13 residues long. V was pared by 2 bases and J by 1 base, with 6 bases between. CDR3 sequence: CASSPKESYEQYF. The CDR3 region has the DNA TGTGCCAGCTCACCAAAGGAGTCCTACGAGCAGTACTTC.

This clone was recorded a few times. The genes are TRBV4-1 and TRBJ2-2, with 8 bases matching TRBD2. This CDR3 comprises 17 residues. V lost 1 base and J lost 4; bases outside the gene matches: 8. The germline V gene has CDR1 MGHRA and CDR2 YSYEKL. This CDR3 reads CASSQVPGLVGTGELFF. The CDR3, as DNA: TGCGCCAGCAGCCAAGTGCCGGGACTAGTTGGCACCGGGGAGCTGTTTTTT.

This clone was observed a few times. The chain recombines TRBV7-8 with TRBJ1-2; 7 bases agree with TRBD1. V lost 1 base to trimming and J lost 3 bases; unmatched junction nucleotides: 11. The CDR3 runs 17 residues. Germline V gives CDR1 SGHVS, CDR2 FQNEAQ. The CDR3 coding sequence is TGTGCCAGCAGCTTAGGTCGGCGTAGGGGGCGGGACTATGGCTACACCTTC. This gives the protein CASSLGRRRGRDYGYTF.

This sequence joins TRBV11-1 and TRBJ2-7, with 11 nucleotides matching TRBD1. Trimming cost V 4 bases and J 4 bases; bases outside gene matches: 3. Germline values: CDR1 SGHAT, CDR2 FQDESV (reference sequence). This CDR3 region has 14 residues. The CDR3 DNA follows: TGTGCCAGCAGCTGGGACAGGGGGGCTTACGAGCAGTACTTC. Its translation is CASSWDRGAYEQYF.

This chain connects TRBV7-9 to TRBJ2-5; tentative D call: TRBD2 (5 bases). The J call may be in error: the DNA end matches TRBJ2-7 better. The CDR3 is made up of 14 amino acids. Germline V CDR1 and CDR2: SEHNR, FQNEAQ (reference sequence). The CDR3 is CASSPPSKNYEQYF. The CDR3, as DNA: TGTGCCAGCAGCCCACCTAGCAAGAACTACGAGCAGTACTTC.

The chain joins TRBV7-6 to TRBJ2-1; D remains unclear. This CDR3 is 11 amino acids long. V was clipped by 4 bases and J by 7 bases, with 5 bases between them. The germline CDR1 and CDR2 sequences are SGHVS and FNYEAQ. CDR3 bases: TGTGCCAGCAGCTCCCGGAATGAGCAGTTCTTC. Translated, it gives CASSSRNEQFF.

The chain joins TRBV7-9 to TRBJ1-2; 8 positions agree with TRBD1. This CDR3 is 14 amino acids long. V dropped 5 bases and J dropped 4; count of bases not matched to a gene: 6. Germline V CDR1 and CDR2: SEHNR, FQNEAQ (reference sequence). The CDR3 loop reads CASSLGQGTYGYTF. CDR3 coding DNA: TGTGCCAGCAGCCTCGGACAGGGAACCTATGGCTACACCTTC.

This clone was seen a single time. The CDR3 sequence is CASQGATSGDTGELFF. The CDR3 coding sequence is TGTGCCAGCCAAGGGGCGACTAGCGGAGACACCGGGGAGCTGTTTTTT. The chain links TRBV6-6 to TRBJ2-2; 9 nucleotides line up with TRBD2. CDR1 and CDR2 from the germline V gene are MNHNY and SVGAGI (reference sequence). The CDR3 has 16 amino acids. J was trimmed by 3 bases and V by 8 bases; bases with no gene match: 10.

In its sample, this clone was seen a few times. The CDR3 here is CASSLGIQGDNSPLHF. The CDR3 nucleotides read TGCGCCAGCAGCTTGGGTATCCAGGGGGATAATTCACCCCTCCACTTT. V usage is TRBV5-1 and J usage is TRBJ1-6, with 7 nucleotides matching TRBD1. V lost 0 bases, J lost 5 bases, and 5 bases stayed unmatched. CDR3 length equals 16 residues. Per germline, CDR1 SGHRS and CDR2 YFSETQ. The variable domain in full, completed from reference TRBV5-1 and TRBJ1-6, reads KAGVTQTPRYLIKTRGQQVTLSCSPISGHRSVSWYQQTPGQGLQFLFEYFSETQRNKGNFPGRFSGRQFSNSRSEMNVSTLELGDSALYLCASSLGIQGDNSPLHFGNGTRLTVT.

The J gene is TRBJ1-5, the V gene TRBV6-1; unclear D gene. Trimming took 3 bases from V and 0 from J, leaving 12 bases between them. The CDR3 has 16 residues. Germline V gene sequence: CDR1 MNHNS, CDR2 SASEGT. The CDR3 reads CASSELEGYSNQPQHF. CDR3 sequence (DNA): TGTGCCAGCAGTGAGCTAGAGGGATATAGCAATCAGCCCCAGCATTTT.